This T cell receptor beta chain appears in the sequencing data of a study of blood T cell repertoires in COVID-19. Study details: PBMCs, B-cell-depleted T cells, or T cells provided the cDNA or gDNA that made up the material.

This clone appeared once. The length of the CDR3 is 15 residues. The germline V and J ends were trimmed by 5 bases and 5 bases, with 16 bases remaining between them. Germline V CDR1 and CDR2: SGHTA, FQGNSA. Participants, about 18 to 90 years old, spanned about 26 US areas. Sequencing used immunoSEQ multiplex PCR; TCRdb keeps in-frame clones, though not all of them. This table has roughly 230,000 clones, 84% appearing once. The source material was PBMCs or T cells enriched from blood (not recorded which). This chain connects TRBV7-2 to TRBJ1-5; D possibly corresponds to TRBD1 (5 bases). The sequence derives from a man aged 45 to 65 who had recovered from COVID-19. The CDR3: CASSRGGVTDQPQHF. In DNA, the CDR3 is TGTGCCAGCAGCCGCGGGGGGGTTACAGATCAGCCCCAGCATTTT.